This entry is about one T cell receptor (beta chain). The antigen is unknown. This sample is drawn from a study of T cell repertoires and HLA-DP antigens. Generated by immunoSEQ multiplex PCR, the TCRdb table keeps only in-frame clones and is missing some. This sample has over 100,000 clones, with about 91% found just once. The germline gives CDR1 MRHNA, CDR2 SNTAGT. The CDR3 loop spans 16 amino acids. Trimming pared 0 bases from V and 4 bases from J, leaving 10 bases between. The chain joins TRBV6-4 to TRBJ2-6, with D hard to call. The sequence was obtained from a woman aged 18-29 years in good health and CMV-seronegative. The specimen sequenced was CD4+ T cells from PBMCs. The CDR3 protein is CASSDSTSVGANVLTF. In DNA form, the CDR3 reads TGTGCCAGCAGTGACTCGACGTCGGTGGGGGCCAACGTCCTGACTTTC.